This entry lists 13 T cell receptor beta chains sequenced from one sample in a study of neurological immune-mediated disorders. One entry per CDR3 protein results from TCRdb running MiXCR on the 5' RACE reads. The sample has 35,000 to 50,000 distinct CDR3 sequences, approximately 2.4% seen once; the top ten hold 2.4%. The sample consisted of PBMCs. The receptors originated from a man aged 45-60 years with multiple sclerosis.

The V and J genes are TRBV5-1 and TRBJ1-2, with a tentative D call TRBD1 (5 bases). Germline V CDR1 and CDR2: SGHRS, YFSETQ. The V end was cut by 7 bases, the J end by 11 bases, with 24 bases between. This CDR3 is built from 14 residues. CDR3 loop: CASQQLGDRQGYTF. CDR3 coding DNA: TGCGCCAGCCAGCAGCTTGGGGACCGTCAGGGATACACCTTC.

This clonotype was seen at least ten times. The chain uses TRBV12-3 or TRBV12-4 and TRBJ2-4; TRBD2 matches 7 bases. The CDR3 extends over 14 amino acids. V gave up 7 bases and J gave up 6 bases; unmatched junction bases: 9. The CDR3 sequence is CASTLQRGLNIQYF. The CDR3 DNA sequence: TGTGCCAGCACTCTTCAGCGGGGACTAAACATTCAGTACTTC.

This clonotype was seen ten or more times. The genes are TRBV4-3 and TRBJ2-2; the D is unclear. Germline-derived CDR1 and CDR2 are LGHNA and YSLEER. The CDR3 spans 15 residues. Between the trimmed V and J ends, which lost 1 base and 4 bases, there was a span of 10 bases. The DNA for the CDR3 is TGCGCCAGCAGCCAAGGGGCTGGGGTCACCGGGGAGCTGTTTTTT. It encodes CASSQGAGVTGELFF.

At least ten counts were recorded for this clonotype. The rearrangement uses TRBV9 and TRBJ2-7, with 8 bases that match TRBD1. Unmatched junction bases numbered 11, after V lost 4 bases and J lost 5 bases. The CDR3 covers 15 residues. In germline, CDR1 is SGDLS, CDR2 YYNGEE. CDR3 bases: TGTGCCAGCAGCCCGCGGGCAGGGGGCTCGGACGAGCAGTACTTC. Translation gives CASSPRAGGSDEQYF. The whole variable domain, filled in from reference TRBV9 and TRBJ2-7, reads DSGVTQTPKHLITATGQRVTLRCSPRSGDLSVYWYQQSLDQGLQFLIQYYNGEERAKGNILERFSAQQFPDLHSELNLSSLELGDSALYFCASSPRAGGSDEQYFGPGTRLTVT.

This clonotype was observed many times. This chain joins TRBV7-6 and TRBJ1-5; 9 nucleotides match TRBD1. The CDR3 consists of 13 residues. Germline V CDR1 and CDR2: SGHVS, FNYEAQ. After removal of 5 bases from V and 5 bases from J, the junction contained 1 base not matched to a gene. In DNA form, the CDR3 reads TGTGCCAGCAGCAGACAGGGGGATCAGCCCCAGCATTTT. Amino acids: CASSRQGDQPQHF. The variable domain in full, with the rest retrieved from reference TRBV7-6 and TRBJ1-5, is GAGVSQSPRYKVTKRGQDVALRCDPISGHVSLYWYRQALGQGPEFLTYFNYEAQQDKSGLPNDRFSAERPEGSISTLTIQRTEQRDSAMYRCASSRQGDQPQHFGDGTRLSIL.

This clonotype has at least ten counts. The chain uses TRBV6-6 and TRBJ2-7, with 11 bases fitting TRBD2. The J segment lost 3 bases and the V segment lost 0 bases, leaving 7 bases of the junction unmatched. Germline V gene sequence: CDR1 MNHNY, CDR2 SVGAGI (reference sequence). This CDR3 has 17 amino acids. The CDR3 is CASSYSASGGLNYEQYF. The CDR3 DNA sequence: TGTGCCAGCAGTTACTCGGCTAGCGGGGGGCTCAACTACGAGCAGTACTTC.

At least ten counts were recorded for this clonotype. This chain links TRBV7-2 with TRBJ2-1, with a tentative D call TRBD2 (6 bases). This CDR3 has 15 amino acids. Trimming pared 3 bases from V and 9 bases from J, leaving 18 bases between. Germline V gene data show CDR1 as SGHTA and CDR2 as FQGNSA. The CDR3 region is CASSFLASSDGEQFF. The CDR3 region has the DNA TGTGCCAGCAGCTTTCTAGCGTCCAGCGACGGTGAGCAGTTCTTC.

Many counts were recorded for this clonotype. The chain is built from TRBV3-1 and TRBJ1-4; a weak D match, TRBD1 (6 bases). This CDR3 region has 13 residues. V was cut by 4 bases and J by 14 bases, with 17 bases left in between. Germline assignment: CDR1 LGHDT and CDR2 YNNKEL (reference sequence). The CDR3: CASSPSVGTRLFF. The CDR3 coding sequence is TGTGCCAGCAGCCCCTCCGTGGGGACAAGGCTGTTTTTT. The whole variable domain, filled in from reference TRBV3-1 and TRBJ1-4, reads DTAVSQTPKYLVTQMGNDKSIKCEQNLGHDTMYWYKQDSKKFLKIMFSYNNKELIINETVPNRFSPKSPDKAHLNLHINSLELGDSAVYFCASSPSVGTRLFFGSGTQLSVL.

This clonotype occurred many times. The chain's CDR3 is CASSLGWGETQYF. The CDR3 region has the DNA TGCGCCAGCAGCTTAGGGTGGGGAGAGACCCAGTACTTC. The V call is TRBV5-1, the J call TRBJ2-5; D ambiguous. This CDR3 has 13 residues. V was trimmed by 2 bases and J by 4 bases, leaving 9 bases between them. Germline CDR1 SGHRS, CDR2 YFSETQ.

Many counts were recorded for this clonotype. V and J are TRBV20-1 and TRBJ2-7; 14 bases are a match to TRBD2. The length of the CDR3 is 18 residues. CDR1 is DFQATT and CDR2 is SNEGSKA in the germline V gene (reference sequence). After removal of 1 base from V and 3 bases from J, the junction contained 11 bases not matched to a gene. The chain's CDR3 is CSARAGTVGLAGGYEQYF. The CDR3 DNA reads TGCAGTGCTAGAGCCGGGACGGTTGGACTAGCGGGGGGCTACGAGCAGTACTTC.

This clonotype was picked up many times. The chain couples TRBV7-2 to TRBJ2-1; D might be TRBD1 (6 bases). The germline V gene has CDR1 SGHTA and CDR2 FQGNSA. The CDR3 runs to 15 residues. Trimming took off 1 base at V and 6 bases at J, with 13 bases between the two ends. As DNA, the CDR3 is TGTGCCAGCAGCTTAGTTCTTTTGGGGGCCAATGAGCAGTTCTTC. This gives the protein CASSLVLLGANEQFF.

This clonotype was detected many times. The chain links TRBV7-8 to TRBJ1-2; 8 bases align to TRBD1. The CDR3 contains 13 residues. The V and J ends lost 5 bases and 6 bases, in that order; junction bases with no gene match: 5. Per germline, CDR1 SGHVS and CDR2 FQNEAQ. The CDR3: CASSVDREDGYTF. The CDR3 region has the DNA TGTGCCAGCAGCGTGGACAGGGAAGATGGCTACACCTTC.

This clonotype has at least ten counts. The DNA for the CDR3 is TGTGCCAGCAGTCAGCGACCGGGACAGTCTGAAGCTTTCTTT. As protein: CASSQRPGQSEAFF. This chain uses TRBV12-3 or TRBV12-4 with TRBJ1-1; the match to TRBD1 covers 7 bases. V trimming: 5 bases; J trimming: 6 bases; junction bases outside the gene matches: 9. There are 14 residues in the CDR3.